This T cell receptor (beta chain) was retrieved from a study of regulatory T cells in long-lasting Graves disease. Regarding the study as a whole: Among persistent patients, a larger number of public clonotypes were shared (approximately 3,000) than among newly diagnosed patients (around 980).

Specified time point: newly diagnosed GD, antithyroid drugs for less than 3 months. Preparation of the TCR library used RNA extracted from PBMCs. This CDR3 spans 15 amino acids. Germline lookup yields CDR1 KGHSH and CDR2 LQKENI. Trimming stripped 4 bases from V and 0 bases from J, with 12 bases between. Investigators prepared the TCR beta libraries by applying iRepertoire HTBI primers and Arm-PCR of CDR3 regions. TCRdb itself ran the multiplex PCR reads through MiXCR, one entry per CDR3 protein. The sample holds 400,000 to 550,000 distinct CDR3 sequences, about 15% seen once. This clonotype was counted many times. No antigen is known for it. The data also belong to a second study, concerning T cells in Graves' hyperthyroidism and ophthalmopathy. That paper notes: TCR CDR3 regions were first amplified by RT-PCR with HTBI primers.

The rearrangement links TRBV18 to TRBJ1-1; a weak D match, TRBD1 (6 bases). The specimen comprised peripheral blood mononuclear cells (PBMCs), sampled at new diagnosis, from a patient treated with antithyroid drugs. The sequence came from a woman in her 30s with Graves disease. CDR3 bases: TGTGCCAGCTCACAACAGGGACCCATGAACACTGAAGCTTTCTTT. It translates to CASSQQGPMNTEAFF.